This T cell receptor (beta chain) was obtained from a study of T cells after yellow fever vaccination. The study's findings and limits: Abundant clonotypes (contaminants from the bulk population) could be present in FACS-sorted repertoires.

The germline V gene has CDR1 MNHEY and CDR2 SVGAGI. The CDR3 has 15 residues. V gave up 2 bases and J gave up 2 bases, with 12 bases separating them. For this clonotype: The antigen remains undetermined.

TCRdb re-derived calls from the 5' RACE reads in MiXCR, one entry per CDR3 protein. Of about 370,000 distinct CDR3 sequences listed, around 10% are singletons. This clonotype originated in a man aged 18 to 30 who received the YFV17D yellow fever vaccine. The chain has TRBV6-5 and TRBJ1-1; tentatively, D is TRBD1 (6 bases). The material sequenced was PBMCs, taken on the day of the first yellow fever vaccination. The CDR3 spells CASSYQGSPNTEAFF. CDR3 DNA: TGTGCCAGCAGTTACCAGGGGTCCCCCAACACTGAAGCTTTCTTT.